The entry that follows covers one T cell receptor (beta chain) sequence. This specimen comes from a study of blood T cell repertoires in COVID-19. Study information: T cells, B-cell-depleted T cells, or PBMCs provided the cDNA or gDNA that served as material.

Original data processing: Scientists estimated how many nucleated cells there were by amplifying reference gene primers. Method: immunoSEQ multiplex PCR; TCRdb's copy keeps in-frame clones and lacks some. The V and J calls and the clone size are those of that table, but D and trimming were determined from the DNA. There are approximately 240,000 clones in the sample; around four fifths occur only once, and approximately 4% lies in the top ten. The CDR3 extends over 18 amino acids. V lost 3 bases and J 1 base, leaving 21 bases between the germline ends. This sequence originates from a woman between 40 and 55 years old with active or convalescent COVID-19. Sequencing was performed on peripheral blood. V gene TRBV23-1 combines with J gene TRBJ1-2; perhaps TRBD1 as D (5 bases). TRBV23-1 is an ORF; its function is uncertain. Here the CDR3 reads CASSHQASGDFFNYGYTF. The CDR3 nucleotides read TGCGCCAGCAGTCATCAGGCTTCCGGGGACTTTTTTAACTATGGCTACACCTTC.